Sequencing of this TCR beta chain was carried out in a study of T cells after yellow fever vaccination. General observations from the study: Researchers cautioned that FACS-sorted repertoires could harbor abundant clonotypes contaminating from the bulk population.

TCRdb independently ran MiXCR on the 5' RACE reads; one entry per CDR3 protein. The sample lists some 130,000 distinct CDR3 sequences, around 6.3% occurring once. This clonotype was counted many times. Its target is unknown. The TCR comes from a young man who received the YFV17D yellow fever vaccine. Source: CD4+ T cells sorted from PBMCs, taken 10 days after the yellow fever booster vaccination.

CDR3 nucleotides: TGTGCCAGCAGCAAGCGACTCGGTGGGGGCACCGGGGAGCTGTTTTTT. It yields the protein CASSKRLGGGTGELFF. The chain is built from TRBV9 and TRBJ2-2; D assignment may be TRBD1 or TRBD2 (5 bases each). CDR1 SGDLS and CDR2 YYNGEE come from the germline V gene. Trimming stripped 4 bases from V and 4 bases from J, with 17 bases between. The CDR3 consists of 16 residues.